These 16 T cell receptor beta chains originate from one sample sequenced in a study of T cells in Graves' hyperthyroidism and ophthalmopathy (dated by TCRdb to about 2019). To prepare the library, multiplex PCR was applied. This sample was sequenced with an Illumina HiSeq 2000. The TCR beta CDR3 regions were amplified from RNA transcripts. The first round of RT-PCR for the TCR CDR3 was performed with the HTBI primer set and the Qiagen OneStep RT-PCR kit. TCRdb itself trimmed the public reads at Q25 with fastp, ran MiXCR and retained productive beta chains. Rows matching on CDR3 protein sequence are summarized as one entry with the most common DNA and genes. Here the sample has some 300,000 distinct CDR3 sequences; over 15% occur a single time. The top ten clones comprise around 34% of the sample. Sequenced sample: blood. These TCRs come from a man under 40 with Graves' hyperthyroidism.

A remark on this clonotype: A much larger clonotype is one base distant, so this may be a read error. CDR3 coding DNA: TGCAGTGCTACCAGCCGAGCGGGGTTCTCCTACAATGAGCTGTTCTTC. Its protein is CSATSRAGFSYNELFF. J is TRBJ2-1 and V is TRBV20-1; 7 bases are shared with TRBD2. The CDR3 runs 16 residues. Germline V gene sequence: CDR1 DFQATT, CDR2 SNEGSKA (reference sequence).

The chain links TRBV12-3 or TRBV12-4 to TRBJ2-2; TRBD2 agrees at 7 bases. V lost 4 bases and J lost 5; bases outside the gene matches: 16. The CDR3 is 18 amino acids. CDR3 DNA: TGTGCCAGCAGTTGGTACGGACTTGCCGGGGGGACTACCGGGGAGCTGTTTTTT. This codes for CASSWYGLAGGTTGELFF.

The V gene is TRBV6-1, the J gene TRBJ2-1, with D possibly TRBD1 on 6 matching bases. CDR3 length: 14 residues. From germline, CDR1 is MNHNS and CDR2 SASEGT. Trimming cost V 6 bases and J 8 bases, with 17 bases left between them. The CDR3 sequence is CASSRDTLADEQFF. The CDR3 DNA sequence: TGTGCCAGCAGCCGGGACACTTTAGCCGATGAGCAGTTCTTC.

This clonotype was recorded at least ten times. This chain uses TRBV3-1 with TRBJ1-1, with a weak D call TRBD1 (6 bases). This CDR3 contains 13 residues. With 7 bases removed from V and 1 base from J, the gap between germline ends came to 10 bases. Germline loops: CDR1 LGHDT, CDR2 YNNKEL (reference sequence). The CDR3: CASTQGTNTEAFF. As DNA, the CDR3 is TGTGCCAGCACCCAGGGGACGAACACTGAAGCTTTCTTT.

The chain links TRBV10-3 to TRBJ2-1, with TRBD1 as a possible D gene (6 bases). Trimming cost V 6 bases and J 6 bases, with 15 bases left between them. The CDR3 extends over 14 amino acids. The germline gives CDR1 ENHRY, CDR2 SYGVKD. The CDR3 here is CAISLNRDTNEQFF. CDR3 bases: TGTGCCATCAGCCTCAACCGGGACACCAATGAGCAGTTCTTC.

The sample holds many counts of this clonotype. The V and J genes are TRBV2 and TRBJ2-5; D is undetermined. The length of the CDR3 is 14 residues. Trimming stripped 4 bases from V and 5 bases from J, with 14 bases between. Germline CDR1 SNHLY, CDR2 FYNNEI. CDR3 bases: TGTGCCAGCAGTGCGAGACTGGGTTTGGAGACCCAGTACTTC. Protein: CASSARLGLETQYF.

This clonotype was seen many times. The chain links TRBV11-3 to TRBJ1-6; D gene uncertain. Looked up from germline, CDR1 is SGHNT and CDR2 is YENEEA. The CDR3 has 14 amino acids. V lost 2 bases and J lost 8, with 10 bases in between. The CDR3 here is CASSLMQEYSPLHF. CDR3 nucleotide sequence: TGTGCCAGCAGCTTAATGCAGGAATATTCACCCCTCCACTTT.

This clonotype was detected only a few times. A much more abundant neighbour one base away suggests this may be a read error. The chain carries TRBV5-5 and TRBJ2-1; tentative D call: TRBD2 (5 bases). This CDR3 is built from 16 residues. Trimming removed 4 bases at V and 0 bases at J, with 14 bases between. In germline, CDR1 is SGHKS, CDR2 YYEKEE (reference sequence). CDR3 bases: TGTGCCAGCAGCATATTCCCAGCGGTCTCCTACAATGAGCAGTTCTTC. Translated, it gives CASSIFPAVSYNEQFF.

For the CDR3, the DNA is TGCGCCAGCGCGGGACACCGGAACACTGAAGCTTTCTTT. Translation: CASAGHRNTEAFF. V gene TRBV10-2 combines with J gene TRBJ1-1, with a possible D match to TRBD1 (6 bases). Germline-derived CDR1 and CDR2 are WSHSY and SAAADI. CDR3 length: 13 residues. The V end was cut by 8 bases, the J end by 1 base, with 11 bases between.

This clonotype has just a few counts. Being one base from a much bigger clone, this may be a read error. The CDR3 protein is CASTDTGELFF. DNA of the CDR3: TGTGCCAGCACCGACACCGGGGAGCTGTTTTTT. The rearrangement uses TRBV27 and TRBJ2-2; D gene unclear. Germline CDR1 is MNHEY and CDR2 is SMNVEV (reference sequence). This CDR3 contains 11 residues. V lost 7 bases, J lost 3 bases, and 3 bases lay in between.

Many counts were recorded for this clonotype. The gene calls are TRBV3-1 and TRBJ2-1; the match to TRBD2 covers 12 bases. CDR3 length: 17 residues. Germline loops: CDR1 LGHDT, CDR2 YNNKEL (reference sequence). V dropped 4 bases and J dropped 2; count of bases not matched to a gene: 6. In nucleotides, the CDR3 is TGTGCCAGCAGCCGCGGACTAGCGGGAAGTCCCTACAATGAGCAGTTCTTC. This codes for CASSRGLAGSPYNEQFF.

This clonotype was seen a few times. This sequence joins TRBV5-1 and TRBJ2-1, with D possibly being TRBD2 (5 bases). CDR1 SGHRS and CDR2 YFSETQ come from the germline V gene. The CDR3 loop spans 15 amino acids. V lost 0 bases to trimming and J lost 5 bases, with 12 bases between them. CDR3 in DNA: TGCGCCAGCAGCTTGGTGTGGAGGACCAACAATGAGCAGTTCTTC. As protein: CASSLVWRTNNEQFF.

This clonotype was observed a few times. The chain has TRBV6-1 and TRBJ1-4, with 7 bases identical to TRBD1. The CDR3 is 12 amino acids. V gave up 8 bases and J gave up 6 bases; unmatched junction bases: 3. Germline V gives CDR1 MNHNS, CDR2 SASEGT. The CDR3 is CASSGQDEKLFF. CDR3 nucleotides: TGTGCCAGCTCAGGACAGGATGAAAAACTGTTTTTT.

Details on this clonotype: A single base separates this from a much larger clone, so it may be a read error. The chain joins TRBV28 to TRBJ1-3, with a weak D call TRBD1 (5 bases). The germline V gene has CDR1 MDHEN and CDR2 SYDVKM. The CDR3 loop spans 14 amino acids. DNA for the CDR3: TGTGCCGGCAGTTTATGGGGGGCTGGAAACACCATATATTTT. This sequence encodes CAGSLWGAGNTIYF.

This clonotype has a count of ten or more. CDR3 residues: CASSPGPPSTDTQYF. CDR3 bases: TGTGCCAGCAGTCCGGGTCCCCCAAGCACAGATACGCAGTATTTT. The V call is TRBV27, the J call TRBJ2-3; no clear D. The CDR3 is 15 amino acids. The germline V gene encodes CDR1 MNHEY and CDR2 SMNVEV (reference sequence). V lost 5 bases and J lost 0, with 12 bases in between.

In this sample, this clonotype turned up many times. V and J are TRBV18 and TRBJ1-1, with D possibly TRBD1 on 5 matching bases. Germline V gives CDR1 KGHSH, CDR2 LQKENI. Trimming cost V 6 bases and J 4 bases, with 21 bases left between them. CDR3 length equals 16 residues. In DNA, the CDR3 is TGTGCCAGCTCGCCTACGACAGTCCTTGGTGGCACTGAAGCTTTCTTT. Translation gives CASSPTTVLGGTEAFF.